A selection of T cell receptor beta chains follows, all from one sample in a study of response to subunit inactivated influenza vaccine. Via MiXCR, TCRdb re-called the RT-PCR reads, giving one row per CDR3 protein. This sample carries about 180,000 distinct CDR3 sequences, about 9% of them seen once, and the ten largest clones take around 9.9%. Specimen: non-naive T cells sorted from PBMCs, collected on the day of vaccination. The receptor set was obtained from a man in his fifties or sixties who received an inactivated influenza vaccine. Each CDR3 is given with its conserved first and last residue.

j_call	v_call	cdr3_aa
TRBJ1-3	TRBV5-1	CASRSGNTIYF
TRBJ2-5	TRBV2	CARDRTGGKETQYF
TRBJ1-2	TRBV12-3/TRBV12-4	CASTRVDRFVYGYTF
TRBJ2-5	TRBV3-1	CASSPGLKETQYF
TRBJ2-1	TRBV5-1	CASRWAGGVYNEQFF
TRBJ2-1	TRBV29-1	CSVLVGGQPQFF
TRBJ1-6	TRBV4-3	CASSQERSFSYNSPLHF
TRBJ2-7	TRBV25-1	CASSDLGQGNENEQYF
TRBJ2-5	TRBV12-3/TRBV12-4	CASSLGVQVETQYF
TRBJ2-3	TRBV15	CATSRATGTGDTQYF
TRBJ1-2	TRBV10-3	CAISDLGYRGPYGYTF
TRBJ2-7	TRBV4-2	CASSQENTFEQYF
TRBJ1-5	TRBV18	CASSPDRGNQPQHF
TRBJ1-5	TRBV7-2	CASSSLGSGSNQPQLF
TRBJ2-2	TRBV28	CASGVLASNTGELFF
TRBJ1-1	TRBV5-1	CASSLGQTGSNTEAFF
TRBJ1-3	TRBV27	CASRGLSSGNTIYF
TRBJ1-1	TRBV12-3/TRBV12-4	CASRSNQGLNTEAFF
TRBJ1-2	TRBV3-1	CASSQDRPRVGLAGGYTF
TRBJ2-3	TRBV20-1	CSALAGAASDTQYF
TRBJ2-1	TRBV4-1	CASSHDRQAAVNEQFF
TRBJ2-7	TRBV30	CARTGTGRGEQYF
TRBJ1-3	TRBV6-5	CASSYSIQPGGNTIYF
TRBJ2-1	TRBV20-1	CSAPSRGEQFF
TRBJ2-1	TRBV20-1	CSATGTLRNNEQFF
TRBJ2-5	TRBV28	CASSLPPQDTQETQYF
TRBJ2-1	TRBV12-3/TRBV12-4	CASSLAGGPGYNEQFF
TRBJ2-7	TRBV10-3	CAISEPGQGLYEQYF
TRBJ1-2	TRBV4-2	CASSQSANLISWSYTF
TRBJ1-1	TRBV20-1	CSARGGVIDTEAFF
TRBJ2-7	TRBV3-1	CASSPGYGLGSYEQYF
TRBJ1-3	TRBV5-1	CASSLGMTGTGNTIYF
TRBJ2-7	TRBV7-8	CASSPRLAGNHYEQYF
TRBJ1-1	TRBV7-2	CASSLAWLNTEAFF
TRBJ2-5	TRBV24-1	CATSGLAAEETQYF
TRBJ1-4	TRBV5-1	CASSLGQVRSNEKLFF
TRBJ1-6	TRBV15	CATSRGGQGNSPLNF
TRBJ2-1	TRBV15	CATSRAGGTGLNEQFF
TRBJ1-1	TRBV7-2	CASSPQGNEAFF
TRBJ1-6	TRBV7-9	CASSLDIYNSPLHF
TRBJ2-3	TRBV18	CASSPRTGGTDTQYF
TRBJ1-2	TRBV7-9	CASSLAGPNVRYTF
TRBJ1-5	TRBV20-1	CSASGGGWDNQPQHF
TRBJ2-1	TRBV6-1	CASRPTGGSYNEQFF
TRBJ1-1	TRBV5-6	CASSWGLRGTEAFF
TRBJ2-1	TRBV7-3	CASSLSASGGSYNEQFF
TRBJ2-5	TRBV24-1	CATSESQGAAGGETQYF
TRBJ1-6	TRBV4-3	CASSTTFSYNSPLHF
TRBJ2-5	TRBV12-3/TRBV12-4	CASTMTVPPETQYF
TRBJ2-3	TRBV9	CASSETSGGATQYF
TRBJ2-5	TRBV2	CASSAYRETQYF
TRBJ2-3	TRBV29-1	CSVRDRGLVDTQYF
TRBJ2-7	TRBV20-1	CSARVPWGSYEQYF